This is a list of T cell receptor beta chains from one sample in a study of blood T cell repertoires in COVID-19. Assay used: immunoSEQ multiplex PCR; TCRdb lists only in-frame clones, some missing. This sample has around 250,000 clones; about 88% occur once, and the top ten carry 7.1%. Source material: peripheral blood. Receptor source: a woman aged 70-85 years with active or convalescent COVID-19. CDR3s include the opening cysteine and the closing phenylalanine or tryptophan. A D gene is named only where the DNA matches it firmly. Clone size appears in some rows only: once, few, many, or a class for an expanded clone.

j_gene: TRBJ1-5; v_gene: TRBV7-8; abundance: .; d_gene: .; CDR3nt: TGTGCCAGCAGCTTTCCCGCCGATGGACAGCCCAATCAGCCCCAGCATTTT; CDR3aa: CASSFPADGQPNQPQHF
j_gene: TRBJ2-1; v_gene: TRBV6-5; abundance: .; d_gene: TRBD1; CDR3nt: TGTGCCAGCCGCGGGCCAGGGGGACACAATGAGCAGTTCTTC; CDR3aa: CASRGPGGHNEQFF
j_gene: TRBJ1-6; v_gene: TRBV16; abundance: few; d_gene: .; CDR3nt: TGTGCCAGCAGCCAATACCAGGGCAGTTCACCCCTCCACTTT; CDR3aa: CASSQYQGSSPLHF
j_gene: TRBJ1-2; v_gene: TRBV6-6; abundance: .; d_gene: TRBD1; CDR3nt: TGTGCCAGCAGAGAGGACAGGACCTTCTATGGCTACACCTTC; CDR3aa: CASREDRTFYGYTF
j_gene: TRBJ2-5; v_gene: TRBV2; abundance: .; d_gene: .; CDR3nt: TGTGCCAGCAGCCAAAGGAGATACCAAGAGACCCAGTACTTC; CDR3aa: CASSQRRYQETQYF
j_gene: TRBJ1-5; v_gene: TRBV7-8; abundance: .; d_gene: .; CDR3nt: TGTGCCAGCAGCATAAGACAGGAGAATCAGCCCCAGCATTTT; CDR3aa: CASSIRQENQPQHF
j_gene: TRBJ1-1; v_gene: TRBV7-9; abundance: .; d_gene: .; CDR3nt: TGTGCCAGCAGCTTAGAAGAAAGGAGCGGGGAAGCTTTCTTT; CDR3aa: CASSLEERSGEAFF
j_gene: TRBJ1-2; v_gene: TRBV7-2; abundance: .; d_gene: .; CDR3nt: TGTGCCAGCAGCGAGCAGAGGGGGATCTATGGCTACACCTTC; CDR3aa: CASSEQRGIYGYTF
j_gene: TRBJ2-7; v_gene: TRBV23-1; abundance: .; d_gene: TRBD1; CDR3nt: TGCGCCAGCAGTCAACGGACAGGGATGGCCTACGAGCAGTACTTC; CDR3aa: CASSQRTGMAYEQYF
j_gene: TRBJ1-2; v_gene: TRBV7-9; abundance: .; d_gene: .; CDR3nt: TGTGCCAGCAGCCGTAGACTTCAAGAAGTCTACACCTTC; CDR3aa: CASSRRLQEVYTF
j_gene: TRBJ2-2; v_gene: TRBV12-5; abundance: .; d_gene: .; CDR3nt: TGTGCTAGTGCCCATCCTGACAAAAACACCGGGGAGCTGTTTTTT; CDR3aa: CASAHPDKNTGELFF
j_gene: TRBJ2-7; v_gene: TRBV4-3; abundance: .; d_gene: TRBD2; CDR3nt: TGCGCCAGCAGCCAAGATATCGCGGGGGGCAACTACGAGCAGTACTTC; CDR3aa: CASSQDIAGGNYEQYF
j_gene: TRBJ2-3; v_gene: TRBV5-1; abundance: .; d_gene: TRBD2; CDR3nt: TGCGCCAGCAGCTTGGATAGCGGGGGGAAGTATACGCAGTATTTT; CDR3aa: CASSLDSGGKYTQYF
j_gene: TRBJ1-4; v_gene: TRBV29-1; abundance: few; d_gene: .; CDR3nt: TGCAGCGCCCTTTCTAGGCGCACTAATGAAAAACTGTTTTTT; CDR3aa: CSALSRRTNEKLFF
j_gene: TRBJ1-1; v_gene: TRBV18; abundance: .; d_gene: .; CDR3nt: TGTGCCAGCTCACCAGCCGGGACATTGAACACTGAAGCTTTCTTT; CDR3aa: CASSPAGTLNTEAFF
j_gene: TRBJ2-1; v_gene: TRBV5-1; abundance: .; d_gene: .; CDR3nt: TGCGCCAGCAGTTTGGGGGCATCTATTCAGGGTGAGCAGTTCTTC; CDR3aa: CASSLGASIQGEQFF
j_gene: TRBJ1-2; v_gene: TRBV6-2/TRBV6-3; abundance: .; d_gene: TRBD1; CDR3nt: TGTGCCAGCAGTTACTCGGGACAGGGTGATGGCTACACCTTC; CDR3aa: CASSYSGQGDGYTF
j_gene: TRBJ2-1; v_gene: TRBV6-2/TRBV6-3; abundance: .; d_gene: TRBD1; CDR3nt: TGTGCCAGCAGTTTGCAGGGGGTTGGAAGGAATGAGCAGTTCTTC; CDR3aa: CASSLQGVGRNEQFF
j_gene: TRBJ1-3; v_gene: TRBV7-6; abundance: once; d_gene: .; CDR3nt: TGTGCCAGCAGCTCCCTGTTGCCACGAGCCTCTGGAAACACCATATATTTT; CDR3aa: CASSSLLPRASGNTIYF
j_gene: TRBJ1-1; v_gene: TRBV5-8; abundance: .; d_gene: .; CDR3nt: TGTGCCAGCAGCTTGCAGCGTCCCGTTCGGGAAGCTTTCTTT; CDR3aa: CASSLQRPVREAFF
j_gene: TRBJ2-5; v_gene: TRBV24-1; abundance: .; d_gene: TRBD1; CDR3nt: TGTGCCACCAGTGATGATGGACAGGGACAAGAGACCCAGTACTTC; CDR3aa: CATSDDGQGQETQYF
j_gene: TRBJ1-6; v_gene: TRBV2; abundance: .; d_gene: .; CDR3nt: TGTGCCAGCAGTGGGGGAGGGGGAGAGGCACCCCTCCACTTT; CDR3aa: CASSGGGGEAPLHF
j_gene: TRBJ2-5; v_gene: TRBV6-6; abundance: once; d_gene: .; CDR3nt: TGTGCCAGCAGTCCACAAGAGACCCAGTACTTC; CDR3aa: CASSPQETQYF
j_gene: TRBJ2-1; v_gene: TRBV6-2/TRBV6-3; abundance: .; d_gene: .; CDR3nt: TGTGCCAGCAGTCAAAGAACTTTATTAAGCTCCTACAATGAGCAGTTCTTC; CDR3aa: CASSQRTLLSSYNEQFF
j_gene: TRBJ2-7; v_gene: TRBV20-1; abundance: .; d_gene: .; CDR3nt: TGCAGTGCTAGTCCCAGGGCAGGGATAAACTACGAGCAGTACTTC; CDR3aa: CSASPRAGINYEQYF
j_gene: TRBJ1-5; v_gene: TRBV24-1; abundance: once; d_gene: .; CDR3nt: TGTGCCACCAGTGGTTCAGGGGCTCTGGGTCAGCCCCAGCATTTT; CDR3aa: CATSGSGALGQPQHF
j_gene: TRBJ1-5; v_gene: TRBV2; abundance: once; d_gene: .; CDR3nt: TGTGCCAGCAACAGGGCTAGTAGTCAGCCCCAGCATTTT; CDR3aa: CASNRASSQPQHF
j_gene: TRBJ2-5; v_gene: TRBV19; abundance: .; d_gene: .; CDR3nt: TGTGCCAGTAGTATCGGGGGACGGACCGTCGGGGAGACCCAGTACTTC; CDR3aa: CASSIGGRTVGETQYF